The clone carrying this T cell receptor beta chain came up a few times. Its cognate antigen is unknown. This CDR3 contains 14 residues. The germline CDR1 and CDR2 sequences are WNHNN and SYGVQD (reference sequence). V was clipped by 6 bases and J by 0 bases, with 10 bases between them. Researchers prepared the TCRbeta library using unique molecular identifiers, the study reports. Via MiXCR, TCRdb re-called the PCR reads, giving one row per CDR3 protein. Altogether more than 200,000 distinct CDR3 sequences are present, roughly 23% being singletons, with the ten largest covering roughly 2.7%. The source of the sample is a study of T-cell reconstitution after alpha-beta-depleted transplantation in children. Study findings and constraints: Some patients' high day-60 TCRbeta diversity was traced to surviving recipient T cells and thymic progenitors. Expanded graft clones numbering several hundred reportedly gave rise to alpha-beta T cells about two months after transplant.

V usage is TRBV10-1 and J usage is TRBJ2-3, with no clear D. The TCR sequence derives from a girl aged 2 to 10 with Fanconi anemia, due to receive a stem cell transplant. This specimen consisted of PBMCs, obtained before TCRalphabeta/CD19-depleted stem cell transplant. CDR3 amino acids: CASRSSRSTDTQYF. CDR3 nucleotides: TGCGCCAGCAGATCCAGCAGGAGCACAGATACGCAGTATTTT.